A single sample gave rise to the 4 T cell receptor beta chains below, sequenced in a study of blood T cell repertoires in COVID-19. Measured with immunoSEQ multiplex PCR; TCRdb has only the in-frame clones, and not every one. The sample records 210,000 or so clones, about nine tenths being singletons. Sequencing used peripheral blood. The receptors here all came from a man aged 25 to 40 with COVID-19, enrolled during active disease.

The chain joins TRBV6-6 to TRBJ2-7; tentative D call: TRBD1 (6 bases). The V and J ends lost 0 bases and 2 bases respectively, with 11 bases between them. CDR1 is MNHNY and CDR2 is SVGAGI in the germline V gene (reference sequence). The CDR3 extends over 15 amino acids. CDR3 residues: CASSYSGARAYEQYF. As DNA, the CDR3 is TGTGCCAGCAGTTACTCGGGGGCCCGGGCCTACGAGCAGTACTTC.

The chain links TRBV30 to TRBJ1-3; 8 bases align to TRBD1. The CDR3 has 14 amino acids. The germline CDR1 and CDR2 sequences are GTSNPN and SVGIG (reference sequence). Trimming took 4 bases from V and 3 from J; bases not matched to a gene: 5. CDR3 region: CAWNSGGIGNTIYF. In DNA form, the CDR3 reads TGTGCCTGGAATTCAGGGGGCATTGGAAACACCATATATTTT.

The chain has TRBV28 and TRBJ1-5, with D possibly TRBD1 on 5 matching bases. The germline CDR1 and CDR2 sequences are MDHEN and SYDVKM. V lost 5 bases, J lost 3 bases, and 14 bases lay in between. This CDR3 has 15 amino acids. For the CDR3, the DNA is TGTGCCAGCAGTCCTCGTGGGGCCCTCAATCAGCCCCAGCATTTT. This translates into CASSPRGALNQPQHF.

The V gene is TRBV4-1, the J gene TRBJ2-7; TRBD2 might be the D (7 bases). CDR1 is MGHRA, CDR2 YSYEKL, per germline. CDR3 length equals 16 residues. Between the trimmed V and J ends, which lost 0 bases and 4 bases, there was a span of 16 bases. CDR3 in amino acids: CASSQEVGGRAYEQYF. CDR3 in DNA: TGCGCCAGCAGCCAAGAAGTCGGGGGGCGGGCTTACGAGCAGTACTTC.